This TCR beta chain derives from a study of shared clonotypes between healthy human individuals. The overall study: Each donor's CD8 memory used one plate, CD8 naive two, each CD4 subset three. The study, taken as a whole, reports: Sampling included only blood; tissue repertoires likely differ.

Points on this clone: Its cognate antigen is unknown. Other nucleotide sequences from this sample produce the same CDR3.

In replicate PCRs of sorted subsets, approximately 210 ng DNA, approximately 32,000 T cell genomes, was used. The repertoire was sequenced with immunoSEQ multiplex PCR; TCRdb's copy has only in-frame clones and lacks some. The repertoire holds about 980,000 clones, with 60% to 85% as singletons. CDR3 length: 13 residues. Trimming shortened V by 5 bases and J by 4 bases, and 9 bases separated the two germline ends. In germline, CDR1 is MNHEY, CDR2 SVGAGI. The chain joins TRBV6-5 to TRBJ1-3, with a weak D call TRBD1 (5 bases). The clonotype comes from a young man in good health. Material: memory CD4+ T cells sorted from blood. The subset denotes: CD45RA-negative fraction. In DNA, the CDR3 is TGTGCCAGCAGTCTTCGGGGGGGAAACACCATATATTTT. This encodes CASSLRGGNTIYF.